The clone carrying this T cell receptor (beta chain) showed up just a few times. The antigen is unknown. The data are from a study of cytotoxic CD8 clonotypes in ibrutinib-treated CLL. Whole-study context: Results showed some 25 partial and 2 complete responses; following median approximately 69 months, roughly 14 remained remitted, approximately twelve advanced. General study findings and limits: There were few public clonotypes, and on treatment they contracted or stayed stable.

This table comes from immunoSEQ multiplex PCR, and its TCRdb copy is limited to in-frame clones, with some not included. This sample yields 250,000 to 350,000 clones, of which roughly three quarters are seen a single time; around 5.1% belongs to the top ten. The source is a human donor with chronic lymphocytic leukemia. The sequenced sample was PBMCs, obtained at disease progression, from a patient treated with ibrutinib.

CDR3 sequence: CASSSGETQYF. The CDR3 DNA sequence: TGTGCCAGCAGCTCGGGAGAGACCCAGTACTTC. The rearrangement uses TRBV11-3 and TRBJ2-5; no clear D. The V end lost 4 bases, the J end lost 4 bases, and 4 bases lay between the germline ends. The length of the CDR3 is 11 residues. Germline values: CDR1 SGHNT, CDR2 YENEEA.